This T cell receptor beta chain is drawn from a study of blood T cell repertoires in COVID-19. In the study overall: The study drew acute and convalescent COVID-19 samples from the United States, Italy and Spain. The analysed material was cDNA or gDNA that came from T cells, B-cell-depleted T cells, or PBMCs.

With 3 bases removed from V and 2 bases from J, the gap between germline ends came to 7 bases. CDR1 is SNHLY, CDR2 FYNNEI, per germline. The CDR3 has 13 amino acids. In the original analysis: Reference gene primer amplification in the assay estimated nucleated cell counts. Clones were read by immunoSEQ multiplex PCR, and TCRdb kept only the in-frame ones, dropping some. That table is the source of V, J and clone size, and D and trimming were worked out from the DNA. The profile shows some 200,000 clones, 85% of them singletons. Sequencing was performed on peripheral blood. This TCR was sampled from a man aged 45-60 years who had recovered from COVID-19. The chain recombines TRBV2 with TRBJ1-2; D is unresolved. CDR3 sequence reads: CASSDGFNYGYTF. The CDR3 nucleotides are TGTGCCAGCAGTGACGGGTTCAACTATGGCTACACCTTC.